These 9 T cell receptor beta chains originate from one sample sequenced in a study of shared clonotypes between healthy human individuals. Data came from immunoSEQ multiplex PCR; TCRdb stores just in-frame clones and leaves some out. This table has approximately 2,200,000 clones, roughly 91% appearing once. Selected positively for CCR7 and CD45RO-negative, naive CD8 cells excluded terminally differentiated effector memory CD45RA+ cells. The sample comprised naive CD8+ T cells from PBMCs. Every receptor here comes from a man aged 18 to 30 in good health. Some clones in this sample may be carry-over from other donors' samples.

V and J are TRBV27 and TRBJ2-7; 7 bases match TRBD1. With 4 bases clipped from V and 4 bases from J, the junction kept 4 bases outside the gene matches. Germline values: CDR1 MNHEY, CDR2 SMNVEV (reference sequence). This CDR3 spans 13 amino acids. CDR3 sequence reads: CASSSGTEYEQYF. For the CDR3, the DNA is TGTGCCAGCAGTTCGGGGACAGAGTACGAGCAGTACTTC.

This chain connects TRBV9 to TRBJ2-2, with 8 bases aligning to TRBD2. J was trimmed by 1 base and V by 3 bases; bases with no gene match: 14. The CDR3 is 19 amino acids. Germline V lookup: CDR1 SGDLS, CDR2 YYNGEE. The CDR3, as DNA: TGTGCCAGCAGCGACGGACCGGGACTAGTAACCTTGAACACCGGGGAGCTGTTTTTT. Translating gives CASSDGPGLVTLNTGELFF.

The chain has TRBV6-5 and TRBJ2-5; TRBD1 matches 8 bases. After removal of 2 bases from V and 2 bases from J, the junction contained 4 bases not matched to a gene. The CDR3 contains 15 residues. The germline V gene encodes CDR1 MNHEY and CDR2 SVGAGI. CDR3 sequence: CASSYLDRAQETQYF. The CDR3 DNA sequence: TGTGCCAGCAGTTACCTGGACAGGGCGCAAGAGACCCAGTACTTC.

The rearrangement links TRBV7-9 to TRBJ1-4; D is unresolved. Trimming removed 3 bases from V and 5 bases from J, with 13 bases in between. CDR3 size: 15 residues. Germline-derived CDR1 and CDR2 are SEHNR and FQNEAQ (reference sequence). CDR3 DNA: TGTGCCAGCAGCTTTTGGGAGACTGTAAATGAAAAACTGTTTTTT. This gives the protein CASSFWETVNEKLFF.

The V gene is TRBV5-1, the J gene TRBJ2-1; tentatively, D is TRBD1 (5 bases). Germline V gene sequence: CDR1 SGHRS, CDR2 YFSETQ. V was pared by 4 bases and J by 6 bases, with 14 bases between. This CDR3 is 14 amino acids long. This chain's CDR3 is CASSHPGSGNEQFF. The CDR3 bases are TGCGCCAGCAGCCACCCAGGGTCTGGCAATGAGCAGTTCTTC. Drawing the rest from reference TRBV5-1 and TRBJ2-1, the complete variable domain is KAGVTQTPRYLIKTRGQQVTLSCSPISGHRSVSWYQQTPGQGLQFLFEYFSETQRNKGNFPGRFSGRQFSNSRSEMNVSTLELGDSALYLCASSHPGSGNEQFFGPGTRLTVL.

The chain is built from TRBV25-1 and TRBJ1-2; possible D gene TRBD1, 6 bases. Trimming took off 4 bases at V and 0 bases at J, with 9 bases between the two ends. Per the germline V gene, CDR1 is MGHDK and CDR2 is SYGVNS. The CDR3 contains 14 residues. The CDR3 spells CASSVTGSNYGYTF. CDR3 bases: TGTGCCAGCAGTGTGACAGGTTCTAACTATGGCTACACCTTC.

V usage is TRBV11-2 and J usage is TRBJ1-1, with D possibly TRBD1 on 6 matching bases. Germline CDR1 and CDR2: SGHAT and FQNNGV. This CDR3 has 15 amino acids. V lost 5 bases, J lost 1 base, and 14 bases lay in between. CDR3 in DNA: TGTGCCAGCAGCCGGACAGACTACAAGAACACTGAAGCTTTCTTT. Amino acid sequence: CASSRTDYKNTEAFF.

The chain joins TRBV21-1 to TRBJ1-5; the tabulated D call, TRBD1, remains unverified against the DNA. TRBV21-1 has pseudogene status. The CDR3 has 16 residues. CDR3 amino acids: CASSKAAGRADQPQHF. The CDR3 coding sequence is TGTGCCAGCAGCAAAGCAGCAGGGCGCGCTGATCAGCCCCAGCATTTT.

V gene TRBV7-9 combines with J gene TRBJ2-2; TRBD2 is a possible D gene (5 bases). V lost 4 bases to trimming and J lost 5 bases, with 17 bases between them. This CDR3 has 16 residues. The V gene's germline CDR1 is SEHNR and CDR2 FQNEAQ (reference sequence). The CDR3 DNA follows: TGTGCCAGCAGCTCTGACGTCGGACTTTTTACCGGGGAGCTGTTTTTT. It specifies CASSSDVGLFTGELFF. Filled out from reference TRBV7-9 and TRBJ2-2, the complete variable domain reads DTGVSQNPRHKITKRGQNVTFRCDPISEHNRLYWYRQTLGQGPEFLTYFQNEAQLEKSRLLSDRFSAERPKGSFSTLEIQRTEQGDSAMYLCASSSDVGLFTGELFFGEGSRLTVL.